This T cell receptor (beta chain) was sequenced for a study of post-analysis software for immune sequencing data (dated by TCRdb to between 2015 and 2016). The study in broad terms: Recorded disease courses included relapsing-remitting, secondary progressive and progressive-relapsing multiple sclerosis, with some patients lacking subtype annotation. A subset of samples was prepared in parallel using single-end sample barcoding, then pooled and co-amplified after Illumina adapter ligation. The multiple sclerosis patient repertoires were compared with about a dozen previously published healthy control repertoires from donors aged roughly 6 to 27 years. Beyond this particular receptor, the publication reports: A few TRBV segments, including TRBV5-6, TRBV5-1 and TRBV20-1, were significantly more frequent in patients than controls. The control group was slightly older than the multiple sclerosis patient group. When samples were clustered directly using the F measure, samples prepared in the same batch co-clustered strongly, which prompted a batch-effect correction. Multiple sclerosis patients had significantly lower normalized Chao1 diversity than controls, a result that suggests substantial peripheral T-cell clonal expansion.

This clonotype turned up a few times. The clone's antigen remains unknown. No much larger clone is present one base from it, and per-base qualities are unavailable. V sheds 6 bases and J sheds 0 bases, leaving 13 bases between their ends. Reading from cysteine to phenylalanine, the CDR3 counts 15 amino acids. The retained sequence is limited to the CDR3, 45 bases, with the frame set at the first base. As encoded in the germline V gene (reference sequence), CDR1 is SEHNR while CDR2 is FQNEAQ. The receptor library was made with PCR. The sample was run on an Illumina HiSeq 2500. To reduce PCR and sequencing biases, unique molecular identifiers were incorporated into the TCR beta cDNA libraries. Roughly 500,000 cDNA molecules were obtained per 1 to 10 million input T cells, so each molecule approximated one T cell. Patient libraries were prepared and sequenced with the same protocol used for the earlier healthy control dataset. Within a given batch, samples were prepared together, multiplexed and sequenced on the same HiSeq lane. Regarding the original processing steps: MIGEC handled the raw barcoded reads, throwing out single-read molecular identifier groups before consensus assembly and CDR3 extraction. VDJtools was used for post-analysis of the clonotype tables, and diversity was normalized by down-sampling every dataset to the size of the smallest sample. Repertoire overlap clustering matched CDR3 amino acid but not nucleotide sequences to correct batch-related cross-sample contamination. TCRdb reworked the public reads: Q25 trimming with fastp, MiXCR clone assembly, productive beta chains retained. CDR3 protein duplicates are merged, each entry listing the most common genes and DNA. These V and J calls originate from TCRdb's pipeline instead of the authors' own analysis. For this sample the table gives roughly 730,000 distinct CDR3 sequences, of which roughly 27% were detected only once. The top ten constitute approximately 0.55% of the sample.

TCR beta repertoires were profiled from peripheral blood of 10 to 15 young patients with multiple sclerosis to demonstrate the VDJtools post-analysis software. The patients with multiple sclerosis were children and adolescents between roughly 6 and 15 years of age. Recombination joined TRBV7-9 with TRBJ2-3, with the D gene uncertain. This receptor was taken from a girl between 5 and 17 years old with multiple sclerosis. Sequenced input: blood. In nucleotide form, the sequence is TGTGCCAGCAGACAAGGCAGATCTAGCACAGATACGCAGTATTTT. Its amino acids are CASRQGRSSTDTQYF.